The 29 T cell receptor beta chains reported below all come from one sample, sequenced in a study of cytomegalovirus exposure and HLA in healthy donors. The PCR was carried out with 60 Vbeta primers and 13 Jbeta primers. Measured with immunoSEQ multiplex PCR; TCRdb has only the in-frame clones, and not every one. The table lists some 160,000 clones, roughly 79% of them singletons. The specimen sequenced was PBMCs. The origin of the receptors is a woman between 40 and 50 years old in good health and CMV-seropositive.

The CDR3 protein is CSVGGLVGNEQFF. As DNA, the CDR3 is TGCAGCGTTGGTGGACTAGTGGGGAATGAGCAGTTCTTC. This rearrangement joins TRBV29-1 to TRBJ2-1; 7 bases match TRBD2. The CDR3 sequence is 13 residues long. Germline V gene lookup returns CDR1 SQVTM and CDR2 ANQGSEA. The V segment lost 4 bases and the J segment 7 bases; nucleotides outside the gene matches: 7.

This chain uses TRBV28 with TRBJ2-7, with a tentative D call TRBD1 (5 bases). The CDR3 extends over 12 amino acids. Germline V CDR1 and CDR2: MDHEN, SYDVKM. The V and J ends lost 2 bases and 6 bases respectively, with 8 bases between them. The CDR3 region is CASSLRGSEQYF. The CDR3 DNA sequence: TGTGCCAGCAGTTTAAGGGGTAGCGAGCAGTACTTC.

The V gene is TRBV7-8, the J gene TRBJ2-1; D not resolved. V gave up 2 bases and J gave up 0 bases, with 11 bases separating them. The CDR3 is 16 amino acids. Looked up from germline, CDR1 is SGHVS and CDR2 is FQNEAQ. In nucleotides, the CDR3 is TGTGCCAGCAGCTTACTGGAACAGAGCTCCTACAATGAGCAGTTCTTC. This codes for CASSLLEQSSYNEQFF. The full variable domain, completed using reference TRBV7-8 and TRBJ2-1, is GAGVSQSPRYKVAKRGQDVALRCDPISGHVSLFWYQQALGQGPEFLTYFQNEAQLDKSGLPSDRFFAERPEGSVSTLKIQRTQQEDSAVYLCASSLLEQSSYNEQFFGPGTRLTVL.

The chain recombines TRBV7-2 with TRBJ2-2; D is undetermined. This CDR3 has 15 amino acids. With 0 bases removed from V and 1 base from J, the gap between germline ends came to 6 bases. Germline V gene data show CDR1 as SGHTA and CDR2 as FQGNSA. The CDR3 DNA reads TGTGCCAGCAGCTTAGCCTTCCGGAACACCGGGGAGCTGTTTTTT. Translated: CASSLAFRNTGELFF. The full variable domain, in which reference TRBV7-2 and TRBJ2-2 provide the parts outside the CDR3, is GAGVSQSPSNKVTEKGKDVELRCDPISGHTALYWYRQSLGQGLEFLIYFQGNSAPDKSGLPSDRFSAERTGGSVSTLTIQRTQQEDSAVYLCASSLAFRNTGELFFGEGSRLTVL.

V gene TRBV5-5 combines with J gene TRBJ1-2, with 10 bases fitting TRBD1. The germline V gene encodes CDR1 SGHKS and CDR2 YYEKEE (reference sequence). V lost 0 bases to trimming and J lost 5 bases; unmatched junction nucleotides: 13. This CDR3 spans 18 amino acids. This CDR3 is CASSLVGDRGLQAYGYTF. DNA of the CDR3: TGTGCCAGCAGCTTGGTTGGCGACAGGGGGCTCCAGGCATATGGCTACACCTTC.

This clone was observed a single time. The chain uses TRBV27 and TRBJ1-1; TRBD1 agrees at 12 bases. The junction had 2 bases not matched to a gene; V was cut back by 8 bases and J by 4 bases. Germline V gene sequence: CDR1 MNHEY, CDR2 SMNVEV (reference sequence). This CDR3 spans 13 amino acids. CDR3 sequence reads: CASRDRGLTEAFF. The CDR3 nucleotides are TGTGCCAGCCGGGACAGGGGGCTCACTGAAGCTTTCTTT.

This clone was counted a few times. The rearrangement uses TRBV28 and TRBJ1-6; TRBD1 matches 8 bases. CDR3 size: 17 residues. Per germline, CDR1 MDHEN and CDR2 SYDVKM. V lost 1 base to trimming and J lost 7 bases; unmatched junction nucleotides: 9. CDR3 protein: CASSLLAGGRYNSPLHF. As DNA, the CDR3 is TGTGCCAGCAGTTTATTGGCAGGGGGCAGGTACAATTCACCCCTCCACTTT. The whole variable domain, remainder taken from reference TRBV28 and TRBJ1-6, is DVKVTQSSRYLVKRTGEKVFLECVQDMDHENMFWYRQDPGLGLRLIYFSYDVKMKEKGDIPEGYSVSREKKERFSLILESASTNQTSMYLCASSLLAGGRYNSPLHFGNGTRLTVT.

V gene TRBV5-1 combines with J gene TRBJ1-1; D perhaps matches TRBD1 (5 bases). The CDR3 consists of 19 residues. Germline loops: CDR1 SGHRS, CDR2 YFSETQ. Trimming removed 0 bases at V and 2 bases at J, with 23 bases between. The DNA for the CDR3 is TGCGCCAGCAGCTTGGTCGTTGACGGGGGGTCTATTAGAAACACTGAAGCTTTCTTT. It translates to CASSLVVDGGSIRNTEAFF.

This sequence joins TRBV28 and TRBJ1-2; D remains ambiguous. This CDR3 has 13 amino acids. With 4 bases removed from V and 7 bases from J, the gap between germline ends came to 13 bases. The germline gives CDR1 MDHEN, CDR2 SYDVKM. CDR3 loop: CASSSDSRGGYTF. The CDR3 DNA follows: TGTGCCAGCAGTTCCGATAGTCGAGGTGGCTACACCTTC.

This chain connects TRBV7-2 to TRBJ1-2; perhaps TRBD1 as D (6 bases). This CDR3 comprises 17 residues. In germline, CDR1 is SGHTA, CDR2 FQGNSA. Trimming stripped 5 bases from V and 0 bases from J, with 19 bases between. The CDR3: CASSREQGIAANYGYTF. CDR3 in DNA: TGTGCCAGCAGCCGAGAACAGGGTATCGCGGCTAACTATGGCTACACCTTC.

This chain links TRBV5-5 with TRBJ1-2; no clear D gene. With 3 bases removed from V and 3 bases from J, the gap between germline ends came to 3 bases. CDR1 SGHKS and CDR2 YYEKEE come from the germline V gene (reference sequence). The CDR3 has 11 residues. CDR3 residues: CASSSDYGYTF. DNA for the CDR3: TGTGCCAGCAGCTCGGACTATGGCTACACCTTC.

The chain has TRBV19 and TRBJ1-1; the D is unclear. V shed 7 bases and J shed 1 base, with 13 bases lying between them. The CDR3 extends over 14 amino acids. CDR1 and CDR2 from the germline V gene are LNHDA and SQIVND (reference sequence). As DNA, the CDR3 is TGTGCCAGTACTCTAGACACCAGGAACACTGAAGCTTTCTTT. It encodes CASTLDTRNTEAFF. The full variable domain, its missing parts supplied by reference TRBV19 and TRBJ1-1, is DGGITQSPKYLFRKEGQNVTLSCEQNLNHDAMYWYRQDPGQGLRLIYYSQIVNDFQKGDIAEGYSVSREKKESFPLTVTSAQKNPTAFYLCASTLDTRNTEAFFGQGTRLTVV.

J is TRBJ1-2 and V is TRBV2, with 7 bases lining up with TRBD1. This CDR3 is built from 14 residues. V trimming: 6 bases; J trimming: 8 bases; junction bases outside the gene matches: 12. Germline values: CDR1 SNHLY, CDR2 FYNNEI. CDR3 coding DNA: TGTGCCAGCAGGTCGACAGGGCATTCGGGAGGCTACACCTTC. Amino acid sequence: CASRSTGHSGGYTF. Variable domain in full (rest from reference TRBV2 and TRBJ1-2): EPEVTQTPSHQVTQMGQEVILRCVPISNHLYFYWYRQILGQKVEFLVSFYNNEISEKSEIFDDQFSVERPDGSNFTLKIRSTKLEDSAMYFCASRSTGHSGGYTFGSGTRLTVV.

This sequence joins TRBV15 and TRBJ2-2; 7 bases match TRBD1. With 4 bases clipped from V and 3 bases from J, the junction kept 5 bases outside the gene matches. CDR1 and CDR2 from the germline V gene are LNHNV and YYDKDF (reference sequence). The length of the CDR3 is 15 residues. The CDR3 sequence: CATSIDRAYTGELFF. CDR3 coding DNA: TGTGCCACCAGCATAGACAGGGCATACACCGGGGAGCTGTTTTTT.

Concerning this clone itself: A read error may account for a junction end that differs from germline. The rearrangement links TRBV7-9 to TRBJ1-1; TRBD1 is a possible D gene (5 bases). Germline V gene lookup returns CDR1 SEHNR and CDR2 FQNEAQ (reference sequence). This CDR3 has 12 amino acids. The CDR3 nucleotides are TGTTCCAGCCGATCAGGGAATACTGAAGCTTTCTTT. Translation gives CSSRSGNTEAFF.

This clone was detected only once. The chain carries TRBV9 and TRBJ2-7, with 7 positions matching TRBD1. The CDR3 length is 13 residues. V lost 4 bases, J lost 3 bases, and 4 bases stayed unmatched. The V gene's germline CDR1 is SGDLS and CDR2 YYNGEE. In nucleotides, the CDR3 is TGTGCCAGCAGCTTCCGGGACAGCTACGAGCAGTACTTC. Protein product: CASSFRDSYEQYF.

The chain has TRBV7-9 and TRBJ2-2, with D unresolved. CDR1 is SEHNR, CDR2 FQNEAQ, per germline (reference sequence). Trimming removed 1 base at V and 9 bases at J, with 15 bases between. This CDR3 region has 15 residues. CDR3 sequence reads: CASSLVLQSGRELFF. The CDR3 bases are TGTGCCAGCAGCTTAGTCCTACAGAGTGGTCGGGAGCTGTTTTTT.

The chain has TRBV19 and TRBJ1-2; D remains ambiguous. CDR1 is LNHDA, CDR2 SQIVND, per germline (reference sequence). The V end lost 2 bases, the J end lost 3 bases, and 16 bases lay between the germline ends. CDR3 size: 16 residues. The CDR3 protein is CASSIYFEEVYYGYTF. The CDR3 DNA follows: TGTGCCAGTAGTATATACTTCGAAGAGGTTTACTATGGCTACACCTTC.

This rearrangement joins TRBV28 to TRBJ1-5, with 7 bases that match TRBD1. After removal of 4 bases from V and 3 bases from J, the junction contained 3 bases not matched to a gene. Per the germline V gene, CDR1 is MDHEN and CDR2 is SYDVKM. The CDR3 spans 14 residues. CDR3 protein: CASSWDSINQPQHF. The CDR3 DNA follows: TGTGCCAGCAGTTGGGACAGCATCAATCAGCCCCAGCATTTT.

The DNA for the CDR3 is TGTGCCAGCAGTGGGGGATTCACGGGACAGATCACAGATACGCAGTATTTT. It encodes CASSGGFTGQITDTQYF. V gene TRBV25-1 combines with J gene TRBJ2-3, with TRBD1 matching 7 bases. The germline CDR1 and CDR2 sequences are MGHDK and SYGVNS. V shed 4 bases and J 2 bases; nucleotides not matched to a gene: 12. This CDR3 contains 17 residues.

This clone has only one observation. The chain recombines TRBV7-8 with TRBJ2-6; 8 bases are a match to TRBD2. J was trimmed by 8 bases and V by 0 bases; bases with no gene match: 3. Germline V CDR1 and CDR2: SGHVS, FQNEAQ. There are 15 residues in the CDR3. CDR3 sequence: CASSLAGTRSNVLTF. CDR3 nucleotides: TGTGCCAGCAGCTTAGCCGGGACTAGGTCCAACGTCCTGACTTTC.

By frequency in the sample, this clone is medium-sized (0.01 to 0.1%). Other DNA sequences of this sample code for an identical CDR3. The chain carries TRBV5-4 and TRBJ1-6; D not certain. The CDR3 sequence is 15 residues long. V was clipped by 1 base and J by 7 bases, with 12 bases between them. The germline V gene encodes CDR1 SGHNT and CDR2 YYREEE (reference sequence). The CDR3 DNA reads TGTGCCAGCAGCTTGTACAGACTAGGAAATTCACCCCTCCACTTT. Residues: CASSLYRLGNSPLHF.

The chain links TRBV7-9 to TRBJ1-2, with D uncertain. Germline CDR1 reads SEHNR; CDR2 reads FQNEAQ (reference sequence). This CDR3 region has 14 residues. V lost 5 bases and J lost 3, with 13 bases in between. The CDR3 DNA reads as TGTGCCAGCAGCCCACGAGAGGGCCACTATGGCTACACCTTC. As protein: CASSPREGHYGYTF.

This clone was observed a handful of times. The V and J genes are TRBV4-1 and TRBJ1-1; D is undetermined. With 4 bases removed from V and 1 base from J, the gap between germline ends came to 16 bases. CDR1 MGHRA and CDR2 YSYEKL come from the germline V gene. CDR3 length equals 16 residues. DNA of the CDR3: TGCGCCAGCAGCCGTGAGGTTGCTCTTCCGAACACTGAAGCTTTCTTT. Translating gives CASSREVALPNTEAFF.

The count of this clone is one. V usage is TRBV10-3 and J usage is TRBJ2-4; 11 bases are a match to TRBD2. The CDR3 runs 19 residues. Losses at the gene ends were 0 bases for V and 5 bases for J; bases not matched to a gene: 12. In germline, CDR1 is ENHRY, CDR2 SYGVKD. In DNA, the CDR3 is TGTGCCATCAGTGAGTCTGCGGCTAGCGGGGGGCGGTCCCAAAACATTCAGTACTTC. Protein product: CAISESAASGGRSQNIQYF.

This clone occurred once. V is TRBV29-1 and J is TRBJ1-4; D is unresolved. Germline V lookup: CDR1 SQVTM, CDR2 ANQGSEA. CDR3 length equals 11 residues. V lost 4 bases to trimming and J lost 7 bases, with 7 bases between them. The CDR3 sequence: CSVVGGEKLFF. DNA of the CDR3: TGCAGCGTTGTCGGAGGTGAAAAACTGTTTTTT.

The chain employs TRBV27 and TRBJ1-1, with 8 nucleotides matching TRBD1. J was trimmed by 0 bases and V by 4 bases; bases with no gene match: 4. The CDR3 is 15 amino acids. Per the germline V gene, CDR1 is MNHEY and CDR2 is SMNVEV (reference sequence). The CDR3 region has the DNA TGTGCCAGCAGTTCAGACAGGGGAGTGAACACTGAAGCTTTCTTT. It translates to CASSSDRGVNTEAFF.

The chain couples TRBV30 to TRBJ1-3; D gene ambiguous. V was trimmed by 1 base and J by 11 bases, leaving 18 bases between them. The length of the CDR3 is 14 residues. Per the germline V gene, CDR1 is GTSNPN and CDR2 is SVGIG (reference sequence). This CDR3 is CAWSAPGEWGPIYF. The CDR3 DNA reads TGTGCCTGGAGTGCACCCGGGGAATGGGGTCCCATATATTTT.

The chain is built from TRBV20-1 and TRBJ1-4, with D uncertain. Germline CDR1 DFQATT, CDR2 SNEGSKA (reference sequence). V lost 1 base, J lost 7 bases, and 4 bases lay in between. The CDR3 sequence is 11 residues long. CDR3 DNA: TGCAGTGCTAGAGTCGGTGAAAAACTGTTTTTT. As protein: CSARVGEKLFF.